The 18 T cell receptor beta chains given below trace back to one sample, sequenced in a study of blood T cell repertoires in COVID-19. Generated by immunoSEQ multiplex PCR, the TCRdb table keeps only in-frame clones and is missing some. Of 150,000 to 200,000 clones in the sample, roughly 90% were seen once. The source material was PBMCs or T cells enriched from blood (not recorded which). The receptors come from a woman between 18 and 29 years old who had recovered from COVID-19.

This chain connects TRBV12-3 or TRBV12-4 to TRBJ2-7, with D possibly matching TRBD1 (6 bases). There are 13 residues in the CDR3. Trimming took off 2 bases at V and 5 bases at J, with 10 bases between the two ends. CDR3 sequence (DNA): TGTGCCAGCAGTTTACAGGGGCGGGACGAGCAGTACTTC. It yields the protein CASSLQGRDEQYF.

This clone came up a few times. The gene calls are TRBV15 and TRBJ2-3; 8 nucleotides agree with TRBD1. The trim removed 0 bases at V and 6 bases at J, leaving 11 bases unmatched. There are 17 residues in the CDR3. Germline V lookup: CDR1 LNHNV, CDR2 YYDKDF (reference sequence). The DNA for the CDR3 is TGTGCCACCAGCAGAGATGGGGCAGGGACAGGTGTGGATACGCAGTATTTT. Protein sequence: CATSRDGAGTGVDTQYF.

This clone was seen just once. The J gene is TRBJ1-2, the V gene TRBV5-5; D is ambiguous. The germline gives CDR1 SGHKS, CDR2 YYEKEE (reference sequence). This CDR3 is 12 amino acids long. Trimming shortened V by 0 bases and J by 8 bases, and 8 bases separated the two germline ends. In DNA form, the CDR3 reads TGTGCCAGCAGCTTGGACGAGAGGGGCTACACCTTC. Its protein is CASSLDERGYTF.

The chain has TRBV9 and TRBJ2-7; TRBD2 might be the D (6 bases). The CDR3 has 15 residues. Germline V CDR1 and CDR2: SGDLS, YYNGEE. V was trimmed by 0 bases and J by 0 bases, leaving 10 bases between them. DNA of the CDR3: TGTGCCAGCAGCGTAGGGGGGGACTCCTCCTACGAGCAGTACTTC. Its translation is CASSVGGDSSYEQYF.

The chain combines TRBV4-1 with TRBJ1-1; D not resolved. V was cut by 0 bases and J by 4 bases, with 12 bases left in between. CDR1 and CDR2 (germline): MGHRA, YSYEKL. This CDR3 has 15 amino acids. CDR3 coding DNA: TGCGCCAGCAGCCAAGAAACCCGGGGTGGCACTGAAGCTTTCTTT. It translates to CASSQETRGGTEAFF.

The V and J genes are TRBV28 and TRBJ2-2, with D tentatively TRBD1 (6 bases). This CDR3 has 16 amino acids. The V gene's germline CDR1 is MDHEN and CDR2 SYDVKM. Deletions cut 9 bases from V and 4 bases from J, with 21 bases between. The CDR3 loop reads CASSSPGVDSTGELFF. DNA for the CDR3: TGTGCCAGTTCGTCCCCAGGGGTCGACTCCACCGGGGAGCTGTTTTTT.

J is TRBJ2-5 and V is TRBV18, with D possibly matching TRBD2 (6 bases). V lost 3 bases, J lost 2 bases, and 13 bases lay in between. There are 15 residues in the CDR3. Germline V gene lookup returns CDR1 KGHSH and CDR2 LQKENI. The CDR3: CASSPLAGRQETQYF. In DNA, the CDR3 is TGTGCCAGCTCACCTTTGGCGGGGCGACAAGAGACCCAGTACTTC.

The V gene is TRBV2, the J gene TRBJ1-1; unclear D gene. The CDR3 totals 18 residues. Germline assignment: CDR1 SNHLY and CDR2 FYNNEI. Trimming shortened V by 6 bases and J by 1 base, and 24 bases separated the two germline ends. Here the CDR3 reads CASRLTTQSARGNTEAFF. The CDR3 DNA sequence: TGTGCCAGCAGACTTACGACGCAAAGTGCCCGAGGGAACACTGAAGCTTTCTTT.

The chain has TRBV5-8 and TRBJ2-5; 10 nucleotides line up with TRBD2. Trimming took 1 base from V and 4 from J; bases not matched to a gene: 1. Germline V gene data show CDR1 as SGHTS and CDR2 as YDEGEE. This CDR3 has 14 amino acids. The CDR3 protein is CASSLPSGGETQYF. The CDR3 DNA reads TGTGCCAGCAGCTTGCCTAGCGGGGGAGAGACCCAGTACTTC. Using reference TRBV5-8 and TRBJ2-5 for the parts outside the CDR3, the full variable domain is EAGVTQSPTHLIKTRGQQATLRCSPISGHTSVYWYQQALGLGLQFLLWYDEGEERNRGNFPPRFSGRQFPNYSSELNVNALELEDSALYLCASSLPSGGETQYFGPGTRLLVL.

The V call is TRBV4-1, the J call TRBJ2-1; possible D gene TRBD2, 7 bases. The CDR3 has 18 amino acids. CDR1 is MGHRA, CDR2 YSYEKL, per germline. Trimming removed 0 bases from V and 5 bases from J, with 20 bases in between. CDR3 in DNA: TGCGCCAGCAGCCAAGAAAGGTTTCCAGCGGGGACAAACAATGAGCAGTTCTTC. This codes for CASSQERFPAGTNNEQFF.

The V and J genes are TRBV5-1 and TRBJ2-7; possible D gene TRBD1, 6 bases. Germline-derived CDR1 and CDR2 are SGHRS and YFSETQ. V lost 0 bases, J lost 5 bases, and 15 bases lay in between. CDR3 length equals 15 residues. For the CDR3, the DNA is TGCGCCAGCAGCTTGGCCGCAGGGGCAAGGGACGAGCAGTACTTC. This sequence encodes CASSLAAGARDEQYF.

The CDR3 region has the DNA TGTGCCAGCAGCCCCGGGACAGGGTGGGAAGAGACCCAGTACTTC. Translating gives CASSPGTGWEETQYF. The genes are TRBV7-2 and TRBJ2-5, with 9 bases matching TRBD1. Looked up from germline, CDR1 is SGHTA and CDR2 is FQGNSA. The ends lost 5 bases at V and 3 bases at J; junction bases unmatched: 7. The CDR3 extends over 15 amino acids.

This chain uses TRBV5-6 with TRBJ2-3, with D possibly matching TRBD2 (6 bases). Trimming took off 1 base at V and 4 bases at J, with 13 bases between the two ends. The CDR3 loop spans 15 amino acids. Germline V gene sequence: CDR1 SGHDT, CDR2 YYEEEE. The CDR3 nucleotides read TGTGCCAGCAGCTTGCGGCTTAAGCGGGCAGATACGCAGTATTTT. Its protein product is CASSLRLKRADTQYF.

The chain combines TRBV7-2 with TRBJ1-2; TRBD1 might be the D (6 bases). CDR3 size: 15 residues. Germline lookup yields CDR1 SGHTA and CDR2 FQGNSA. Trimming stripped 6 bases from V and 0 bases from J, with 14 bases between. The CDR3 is CASSRTQGSNYGYTF. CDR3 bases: TGTGCCAGCAGTCGGACCCAGGGGTCTAACTATGGCTACACCTTC.

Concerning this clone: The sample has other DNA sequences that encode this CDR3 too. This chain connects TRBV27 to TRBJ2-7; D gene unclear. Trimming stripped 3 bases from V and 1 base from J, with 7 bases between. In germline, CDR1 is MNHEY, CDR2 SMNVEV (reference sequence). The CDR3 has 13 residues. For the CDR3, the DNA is TGTGCCAGCAGTTTTGGCCGATCCTACGAGCAGTACTTC. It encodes CASSFGRSYEQYF.

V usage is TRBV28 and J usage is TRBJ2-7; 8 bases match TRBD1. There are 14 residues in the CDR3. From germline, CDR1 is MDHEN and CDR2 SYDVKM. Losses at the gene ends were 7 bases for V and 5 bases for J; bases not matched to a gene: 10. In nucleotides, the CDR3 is TGTGCCAGCAACCGGAGGACAGGGTACCACGAGCAGTACTTC. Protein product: CASNRRTGYHEQYF. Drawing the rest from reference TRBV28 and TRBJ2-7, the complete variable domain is DVKVTQSSRYLVKRTGEKVFLECVQDMDHENMFWYRQDPGLGLRLIYFSYDVKMKEKGDIPEGYSVSREKKERFSLILESASTNQTSMYLCASNRRTGYHEQYFGPGTRLTVT.

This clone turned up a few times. The CDR3 spells CASTGAESYGYTF. The CDR3 DNA sequence: TGTGCCAGCACAGGGGCCGAGAGCTATGGCTACACCTTC. The gene calls are TRBV19 and TRBJ1-2; TRBD1 matches at 7 bases. Germline-derived CDR1 and CDR2 are LNHDA and SQIVND (reference sequence). The length of the CDR3 is 13 residues. V dropped 9 bases and J dropped 4; count of bases not matched to a gene: 8.

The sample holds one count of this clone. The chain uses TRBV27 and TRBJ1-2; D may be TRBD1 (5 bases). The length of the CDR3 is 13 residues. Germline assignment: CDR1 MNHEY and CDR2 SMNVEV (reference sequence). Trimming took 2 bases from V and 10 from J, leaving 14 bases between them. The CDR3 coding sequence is TGTGCCAGCAGTTTAGGACAAACGAATGACTACACCTTC. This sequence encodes CASSLGQTNDYTF.